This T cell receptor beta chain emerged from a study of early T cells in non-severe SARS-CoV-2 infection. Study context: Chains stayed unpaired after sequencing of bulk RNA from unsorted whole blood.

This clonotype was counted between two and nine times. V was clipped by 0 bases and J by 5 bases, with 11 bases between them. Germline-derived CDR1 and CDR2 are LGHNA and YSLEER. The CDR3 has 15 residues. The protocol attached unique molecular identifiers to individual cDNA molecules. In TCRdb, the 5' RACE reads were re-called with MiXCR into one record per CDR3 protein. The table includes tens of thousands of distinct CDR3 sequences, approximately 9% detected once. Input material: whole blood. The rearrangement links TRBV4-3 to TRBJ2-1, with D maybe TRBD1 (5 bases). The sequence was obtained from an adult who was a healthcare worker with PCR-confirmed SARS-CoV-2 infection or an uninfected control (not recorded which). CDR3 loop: CASSQDRRQNNEQFF. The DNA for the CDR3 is TGCGCCAGCAGCCAAGATCGACGACAGAACAATGAGCAGTTCTTC.